This T cell receptor (beta chain) was profiled in a study of shared clonotypes between healthy human individuals. Looking at the study overall: Researchers drew samples from a couple of women and three men aged 18 to 49. Every donor yielded three CD4 naive, three CD4 memory, two CD8 naive and one CD8 memory plate.

The material for each subset, its genomic DNA, was split evenly across several immunoSEQ plates. The table came from immunoSEQ multiplex PCR; TCRdb's copy has only in-frame clones and leaves some out. The sample holds over a million clones, approximately 78% seen once. Study-level points and caveats: Having only a few donors restricted how much genetic and exposure-history diversity was captured.

This clone is a singleton in its sample. Its antigen is still unknown. CDR3 size: 13 residues. Deletions cut 1 base from V and 4 bases from J, with 6 bases between. Germline-derived CDR1 and CDR2 are SGHTA and FQGTGA. Sequenced: memory CD4+ T cells from PBMCs. Subset here: CD45RA-negative fraction. This TCR was recovered from a man between 18 and 29 years old in good health. Some clones in this sample may be carry-over from other donors' samples. The chain recombines TRBV7-3 with TRBJ2-3; no clear D gene. The CDR3 bases are TGTGCCAGCAGCTTAAGTTTGGCAGATACGCAGTATTTT. It translates to CASSLSLADTQYF. The full variable domain, in which reference TRBV7-3 and TRBJ2-3 provide the parts outside the CDR3, is GAGVSQTPSNKVTEKGKYVELRCDPISGHTALYWYRQSLGQGPEFLIYFQGTGAADDSGLPNDRFFAVRPEGSVSTLKIQRTERGDSAVYLCASSLSLADTQYFGPGTRLTVL.